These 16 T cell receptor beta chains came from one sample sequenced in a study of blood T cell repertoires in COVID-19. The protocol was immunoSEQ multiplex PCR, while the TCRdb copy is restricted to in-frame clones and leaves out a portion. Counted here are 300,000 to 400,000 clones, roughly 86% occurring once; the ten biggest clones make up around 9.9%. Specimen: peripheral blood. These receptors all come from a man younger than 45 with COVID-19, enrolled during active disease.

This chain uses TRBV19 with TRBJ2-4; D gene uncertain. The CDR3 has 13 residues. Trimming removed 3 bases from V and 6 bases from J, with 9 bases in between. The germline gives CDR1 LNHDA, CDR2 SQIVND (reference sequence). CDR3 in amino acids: CASSITERNIQYF. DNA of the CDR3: TGTGCCAGTAGTATTACCGAGAGAAACATTCAGTACTTC.

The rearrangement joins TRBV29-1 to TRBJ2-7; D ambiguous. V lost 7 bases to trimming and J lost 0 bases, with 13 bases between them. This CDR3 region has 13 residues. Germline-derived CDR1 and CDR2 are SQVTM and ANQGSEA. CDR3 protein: CSAVPWSSYEQYF. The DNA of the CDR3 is TGCAGCGCCGTGCCTTGGAGCTCCTACGAGCAGTACTTC.

The CDR3 spells CASSQDPGLPANYGYTF. CDR3 DNA: TGTGCCAGCAGCCAAGATCCGGGACTCCCAGCTAACTATGGCTACACCTTC. The chain employs TRBV4-2 and TRBJ1-2; maybe TRBD1 (5 bases). Trimming cost V 0 bases and J 0 bases, with 14 bases left between them. From germline, CDR1 is LGHNA and CDR2 YNFKEQ. The CDR3 contains 17 residues.

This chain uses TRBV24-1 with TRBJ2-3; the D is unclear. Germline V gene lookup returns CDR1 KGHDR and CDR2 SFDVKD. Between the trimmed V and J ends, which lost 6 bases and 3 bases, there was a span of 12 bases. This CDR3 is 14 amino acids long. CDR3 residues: CATSTPLETDTQYF. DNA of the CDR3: TGTGCCACCAGTACTCCATTAGAAACAGATACGCAGTATTTT.

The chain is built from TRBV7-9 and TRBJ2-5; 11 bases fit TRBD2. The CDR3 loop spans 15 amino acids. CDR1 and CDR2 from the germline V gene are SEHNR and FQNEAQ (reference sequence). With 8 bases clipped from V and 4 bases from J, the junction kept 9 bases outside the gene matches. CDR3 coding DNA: TGTGCCAGCGCCCCCTTAGCGGGGGGGAGAGAGACCCAGTACTTC. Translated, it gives CASAPLAGGRETQYF.

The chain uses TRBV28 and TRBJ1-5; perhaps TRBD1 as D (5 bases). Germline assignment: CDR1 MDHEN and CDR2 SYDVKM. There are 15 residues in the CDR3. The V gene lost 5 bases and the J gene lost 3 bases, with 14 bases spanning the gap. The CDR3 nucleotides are TGTGCCAGCAGTAGTGGAGGGGCCATCAATCAGCCCCAGCATTTT. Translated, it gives CASSSGGAINQPQHF.

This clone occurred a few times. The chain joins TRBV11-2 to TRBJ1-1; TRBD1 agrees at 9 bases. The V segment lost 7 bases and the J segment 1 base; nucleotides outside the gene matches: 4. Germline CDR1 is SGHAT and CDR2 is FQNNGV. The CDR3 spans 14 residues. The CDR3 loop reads CASNRQGGNTEAFF. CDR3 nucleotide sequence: TGTGCCAGCAATCGACAGGGGGGGAACACTGAAGCTTTCTTT.

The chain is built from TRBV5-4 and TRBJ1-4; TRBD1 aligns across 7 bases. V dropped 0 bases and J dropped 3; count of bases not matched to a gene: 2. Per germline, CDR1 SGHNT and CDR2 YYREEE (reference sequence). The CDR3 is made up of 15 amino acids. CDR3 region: CASSLEGASNEKLFF. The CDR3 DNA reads TGTGCCAGCAGCTTGGAGGGGGCTTCTAATGAAAAACTGTTTTTT.

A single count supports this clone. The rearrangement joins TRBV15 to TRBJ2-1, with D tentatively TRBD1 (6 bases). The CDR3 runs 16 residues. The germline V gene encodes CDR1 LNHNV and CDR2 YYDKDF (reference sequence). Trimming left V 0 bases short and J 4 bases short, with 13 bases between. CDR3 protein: CATSRDLGHRYNEQFF. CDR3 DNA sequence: TGTGCCACCAGCAGAGATCTGGGACATCGATACAATGAGCAGTTCTTC.

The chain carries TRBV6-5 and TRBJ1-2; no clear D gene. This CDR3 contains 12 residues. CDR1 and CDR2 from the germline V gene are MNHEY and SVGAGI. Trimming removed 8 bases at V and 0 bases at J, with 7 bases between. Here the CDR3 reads CASAQANYGYTF. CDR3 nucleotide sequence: TGTGCCAGCGCCCAGGCTAACTATGGCTACACCTTC.

The CDR3 region has the DNA TGTGCCAGCAGCTTGGGGGAGTACGAGCAGTACTTC. It is translated as CASSLGEYEQYF. The V gene is TRBV5-6, the J gene TRBJ2-7; TRBD2 is a possible D gene (5 bases). Deletions cut 0 bases from V and 4 bases from J, with 5 bases between. Germline loops: CDR1 SGHDT, CDR2 YYEEEE. The CDR3 has 12 amino acids.

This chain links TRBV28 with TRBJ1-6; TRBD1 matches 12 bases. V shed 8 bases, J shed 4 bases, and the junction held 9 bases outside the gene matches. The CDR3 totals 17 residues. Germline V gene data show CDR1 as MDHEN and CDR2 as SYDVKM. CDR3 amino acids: CASSGTGGARYNSPLHF. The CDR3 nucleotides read TGTGCCAGCTCCGGGACAGGGGGCGCCCGATATAATTCACCCCTCCACTTT.

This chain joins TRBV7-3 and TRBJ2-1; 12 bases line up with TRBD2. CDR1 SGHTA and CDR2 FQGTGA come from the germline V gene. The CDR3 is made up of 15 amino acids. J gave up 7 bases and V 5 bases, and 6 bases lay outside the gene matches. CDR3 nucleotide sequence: TGTGCCAGCAGCCACGGGGGGACTAGCGGGAATGAGCAGTTCTTC. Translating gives CASSHGGTSGNEQFF.

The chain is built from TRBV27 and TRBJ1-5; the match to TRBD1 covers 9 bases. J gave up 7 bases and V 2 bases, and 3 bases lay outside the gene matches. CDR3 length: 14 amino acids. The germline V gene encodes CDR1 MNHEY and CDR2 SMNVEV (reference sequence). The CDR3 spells CASSLGTGRQPQHF. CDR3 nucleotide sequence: TGTGCCAGCAGTTTAGGGACAGGGAGACAGCCCCAGCATTTT.

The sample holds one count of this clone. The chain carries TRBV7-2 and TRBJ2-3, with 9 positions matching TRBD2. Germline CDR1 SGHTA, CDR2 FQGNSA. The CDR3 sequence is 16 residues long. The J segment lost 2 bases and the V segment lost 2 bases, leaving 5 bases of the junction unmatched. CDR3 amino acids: CASSLPSGEFTDTQYF. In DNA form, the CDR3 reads TGTGCCAGCAGCTTACCTAGCGGGGAATTCACAGATACGCAGTATTTT.

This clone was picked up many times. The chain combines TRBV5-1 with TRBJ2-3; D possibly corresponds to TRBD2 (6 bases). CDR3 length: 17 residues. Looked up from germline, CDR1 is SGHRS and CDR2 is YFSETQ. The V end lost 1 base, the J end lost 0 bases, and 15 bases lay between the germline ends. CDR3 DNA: TGCGCCAGCAGCTTGAGGGGACTCACTTCTAGCACAGATACGCAGTATTTT. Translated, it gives CASSLRGLTSSTDTQYF.